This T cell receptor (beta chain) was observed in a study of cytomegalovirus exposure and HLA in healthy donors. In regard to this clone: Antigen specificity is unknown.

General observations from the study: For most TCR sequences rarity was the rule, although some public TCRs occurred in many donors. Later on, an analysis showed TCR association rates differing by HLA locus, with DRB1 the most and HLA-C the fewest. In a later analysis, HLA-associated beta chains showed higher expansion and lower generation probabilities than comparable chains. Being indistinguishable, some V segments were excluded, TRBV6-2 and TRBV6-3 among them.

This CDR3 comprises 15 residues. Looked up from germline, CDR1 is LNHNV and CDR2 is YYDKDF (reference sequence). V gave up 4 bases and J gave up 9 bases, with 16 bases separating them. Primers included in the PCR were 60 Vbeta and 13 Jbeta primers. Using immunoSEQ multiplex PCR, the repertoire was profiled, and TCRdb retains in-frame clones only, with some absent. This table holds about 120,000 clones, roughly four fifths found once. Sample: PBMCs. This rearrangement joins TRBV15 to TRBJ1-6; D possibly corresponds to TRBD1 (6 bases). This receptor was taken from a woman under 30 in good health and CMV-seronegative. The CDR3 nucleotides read TGTGCCACCAGCAAGGGGGTACTCCAGGGTTCACCCCTCCACTTT. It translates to CATSKGVLQGSPLHF. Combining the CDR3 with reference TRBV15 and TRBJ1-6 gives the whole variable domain DAMVIQNPRYQVTQFGKPVTLSCSQTLNHNVMYWYQQKSSQAPKLLFHYYDKDFNNEADTPDNFQSRRPNTSFCFLDIRSPGLGDTAMYLCATSKGVLQGSPLHFGNGTRLTVT.